This T cell receptor beta chain was obtained from a study of blood T cell repertoires in COVID-19. Study context: Acute and convalescent COVID-19 specimens originated in the United States, Italy and Spain. From T cells, B-cell-depleted T cells, or PBMCs came the material, which was cDNA or gDNA.

The authors' processing: Amplifying reference gene primers gave estimates of nucleated cell counts. Repertoires were generated with immunoSEQ multiplex PCR, while TCRdb's copy carries only in-frame clones and drops some. V and J calls and clone size are given by that table; D and trimming were obtained from the DNA. The sample holds about 120,000 clones, over 75% seen once. The CDR3 runs 13 residues. The germline V and J ends were trimmed by 6 bases and 7 bases, with 16 bases remaining between them. The germline CDR1 and CDR2 sequences are SGHTS and YDEGEE. The TCR comes from an elderly woman with acute or convalescent COVID-19. The specimen sequenced was peripheral blood. The genes are TRBV5-8 and TRBJ1-2; D gene uncertain. The CDR3 nucleotides are TGTGCCAGCATCTGGCATAGCCAGATTGGCTACACCTTC. Residues: CASIWHSQIGYTF.